This passage covers 9 T cell receptor beta chains from one sample sequenced in a study of blood T cell repertoires in COVID-19. TCRdb's table, derived via immunoSEQ multiplex PCR, lists solely in-frame clones and lacks some. The data show fewer than 200,000 clones, roughly 83% seen once. The sequencing input was PBMCs or T cells enriched from blood (not recorded which). The receptor set was obtained from a woman aged 45-65 years who had recovered from COVID-19.

V is TRBV5-5 and J is TRBJ1-2, with 9 positions matching TRBD1. Looked up from germline, CDR1 is SGHKS and CDR2 is YYEKEE (reference sequence). Trimming removed 4 bases from V and 7 bases from J; junction bases left unmatched: 8. The CDR3 has 14 residues. The CDR3 region has the DNA TGTGCCAGCAGCAGCGGGGACAGGGTAGGTGGCTACACCTTC. Its protein is CASSSGDRVGGYTF.

The chain uses TRBV27 and TRBJ1-3; D is possibly TRBD1 (5 bases). Trimming removed 2 bases from V and 10 bases from J, with 12 bases in between. Germline CDR1 and CDR2: MNHEY and SMNVEV (reference sequence). The CDR3 is 13 amino acids. The CDR3 reads CASSLKVPGTIYF. For the CDR3, the DNA is TGTGCCAGCAGTTTAAAGGTGCCAGGGACCATATATTTT.

The V gene is TRBV2, the J gene TRBJ2-3; D is possibly TRBD2 (5 bases). Germline assignment: CDR1 SNHLY and CDR2 FYNNEI. The V gene lost 5 bases and the J gene lost 4 bases, with 16 bases spanning the gap. CDR3 size: 15 residues. In nucleotides, the CDR3 is TGTGCCAGCAGTAGACCCCCGGGGAGCCCAGATACGCAGTATTTT. Translating it yields CASSRPPGSPDTQYF. Complete variable domain (other parts from reference TRBV2 and TRBJ2-3): EPEVTQTPSHQVTQMGQEVILRCVPISNHLYFYWYRQILGQKVEFLVSFYNNEISEKSEIFDDQFSVERPDGSNFTLKIRSTKLEDSAMYFCASSRPPGSPDTQYFGPGTRLTVL.

This chain connects TRBV5-8 to TRBJ1-1; D uncertain. The germline V gene encodes CDR1 SGHTS and CDR2 YDEGEE. The CDR3 extends over 12 amino acids. Trimming cost V 5 bases and J 4 bases, with 9 bases left between them. The CDR3 here is CASSRAGTEAFF. DNA for the CDR3: TGTGCCAGCAGTCGAGCTGGCACTGAAGCTTTCTTT.

Worth noting for this clone: Other DNA sequences within the sample encode an identical CDR3. V gene TRBV5-1 combines with J gene TRBJ2-3, with 11 bases aligning to TRBD2. V gave up 0 bases and J gave up 6 bases; unmatched junction bases: 6. There are 16 residues in the CDR3. The germline V gene has CDR1 SGHRS and CDR2 YFSETQ. The CDR3 nucleotides read TGCGCCAGCAGCTTGGAGCTAGCGGGGGGCGGGGATACGCAGTATTTT. This codes for CASSLELAGGGDTQYF.

The chain is built from TRBV7-2 and TRBJ1-1, with D unclear. The CDR3 totals 14 residues. Germline assignment: CDR1 SGHTA and CDR2 FQGNSA. V lost 3 bases and J 4 bases, leaving 12 bases between the germline ends. The DNA of the CDR3 is TGTGCCAGCAGCTTCTTACTAGCGGGCACTGAAGCTTTCTTT. Translation: CASSFLLAGTEAFF.

The J gene is TRBJ1-1, the V gene TRBV6-1; D gene unclear. Trimming shortened V by 2 bases and J by 0 bases, and 10 bases separated the two germline ends. This CDR3 is 15 amino acids long. CDR1 and CDR2 from the germline V gene are MNHNS and SASEGT. This CDR3 is CASSERRGMNTEAFF. The CDR3 region has the DNA TGTGCCAGCAGTGAAAGGAGAGGAATGAACACTGAAGCTTTCTTT.

V and J are TRBV11-2 and TRBJ1-1; 8 bases match TRBD1. The J segment lost 11 bases and the V segment lost 4 bases, leaving 15 bases of the junction unmatched. The CDR3 totals 15 residues. In germline, CDR1 is SGHAT, CDR2 FQNNGV. Here the CDR3 DNA reads TGTGCCAGCAGCTCAGGACCGGACAGGGCCAAGGATGCTTTCTTT. Translating gives CASSSGPDRAKDAFF.

V and J are TRBV13 and TRBJ2-6, with 8 bases fitting TRBD2. This CDR3 is 19 amino acids long. Germline V gives CDR1 PRHDT, CDR2 FYEKMQ (reference sequence). V was pared by 8 bases and J by 2 bases, with 17 bases of the junction left unmatched. CDR3 nucleotide sequence: TGTGCCAGCTTAAGGTCGGCGGGGGGCCGGTCCCCTGGGGCCAACGTCCTGACTTTC. Translation: CASLRSAGGRSPGANVLTF.